This T cell receptor beta chain was recorded in a study of identical twins. About this clonotype itself: As yet, its antigen is unknown.

One entry per CDR3 protein results from TCRdb running MiXCR on the 5' RACE reads. The sample lists roughly 720,000 distinct CDR3 sequences; about 20% were seen once. The junction had 5 bases not matched to a gene; V was cut back by 5 bases and J by 10 bases. The germline CDR1 and CDR2 sequences are LGHDT and YNNKEL (reference sequence). The CDR3 is 13 amino acids. Study-wide findings and caveats: There was an excess of low generation probability in the out-of-frame alpha sequences that twins shared.

These records were also assigned to another study, of T cells expressing NK-cell markers. From that second work: Eight donors were sequenced, of whom seven were HCMV-seropositive, while the remaining one was HCMV-seronegative.

The rearrangement links TRBV3-1 to TRBJ2-1; TRBD2 matches 10 bases. This clonotype originated in a woman aged 18-29 years in good health. Sample: PBMCs. DNA of the CDR3: TGTGCCAGCAGCGCTAGCGGGAGAGGCGAGCAGTTCTTC. The encoded protein is CASSASGRGEQFF.